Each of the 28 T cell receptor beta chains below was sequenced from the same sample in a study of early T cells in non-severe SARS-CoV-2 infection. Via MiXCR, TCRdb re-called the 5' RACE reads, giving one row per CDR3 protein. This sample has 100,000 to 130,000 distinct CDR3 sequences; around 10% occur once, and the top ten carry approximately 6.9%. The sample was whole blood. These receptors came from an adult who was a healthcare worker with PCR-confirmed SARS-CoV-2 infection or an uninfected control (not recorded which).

This chain's CDR3 is CASSEMFDTQYF. The CDR3 DNA follows: TGTGCCAGCAGTGAAATGTTCGATACGCAGTATTTT. The chain joins TRBV2 to TRBJ2-3; D call uncertain. Trimming removed 2 bases at V and 6 bases at J, with 6 bases between. This CDR3 is built from 12 residues. CDR1 is SNHLY and CDR2 is FYNNEI in the germline V gene.

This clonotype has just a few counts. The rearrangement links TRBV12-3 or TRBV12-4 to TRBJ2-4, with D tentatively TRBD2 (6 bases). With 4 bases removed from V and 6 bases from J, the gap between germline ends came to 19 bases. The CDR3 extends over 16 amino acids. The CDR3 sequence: CASSSFSDKEGNIQYF. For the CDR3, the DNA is TGTGCCAGCAGTTCCTTCTCCGACAAGGAGGGAAACATTCAGTACTTC.

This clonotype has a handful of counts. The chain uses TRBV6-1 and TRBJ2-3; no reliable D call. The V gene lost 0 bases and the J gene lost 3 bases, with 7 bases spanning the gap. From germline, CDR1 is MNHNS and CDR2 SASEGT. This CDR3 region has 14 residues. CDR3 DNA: TGTGCCAGCAGTGAAGCAGGCAAAACAGATACGCAGTATTTT. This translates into CASSEAGKTDTQYF.

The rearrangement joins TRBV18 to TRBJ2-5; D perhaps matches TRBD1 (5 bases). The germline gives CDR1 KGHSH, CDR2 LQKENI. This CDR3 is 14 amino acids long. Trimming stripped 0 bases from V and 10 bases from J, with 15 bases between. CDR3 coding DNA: TGTGCCAGCTCACCACCACCGGACGGCAGGGACCAGTACTTC. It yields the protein CASSPPPDGRDQYF.

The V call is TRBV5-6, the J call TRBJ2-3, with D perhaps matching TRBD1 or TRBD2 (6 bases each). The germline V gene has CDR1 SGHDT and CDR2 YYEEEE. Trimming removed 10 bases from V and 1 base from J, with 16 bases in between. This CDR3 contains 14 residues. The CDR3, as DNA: TGTGCCTCCGCTTCGGGGGCCCGCACAGATACGCAGTATTTT. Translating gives CASASGARTDTQYF.

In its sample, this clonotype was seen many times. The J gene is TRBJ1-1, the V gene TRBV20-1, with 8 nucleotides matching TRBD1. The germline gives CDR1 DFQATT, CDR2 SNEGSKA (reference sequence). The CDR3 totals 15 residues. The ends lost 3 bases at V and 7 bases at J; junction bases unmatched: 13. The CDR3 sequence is CSARMTGDYGGEAFF. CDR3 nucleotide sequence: TGCAGTGCTAGGATGACAGGGGATTATGGAGGTGAAGCTTTCTTT.

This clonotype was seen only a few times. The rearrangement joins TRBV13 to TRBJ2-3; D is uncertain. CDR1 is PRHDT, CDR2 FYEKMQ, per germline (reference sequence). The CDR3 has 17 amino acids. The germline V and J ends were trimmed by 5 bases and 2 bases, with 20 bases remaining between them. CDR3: CASSRGANNIPTDTQYF. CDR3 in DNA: TGTGCCAGCAGCCGAGGTGCCAACAATATTCCCACAGATACGCAGTATTTT.

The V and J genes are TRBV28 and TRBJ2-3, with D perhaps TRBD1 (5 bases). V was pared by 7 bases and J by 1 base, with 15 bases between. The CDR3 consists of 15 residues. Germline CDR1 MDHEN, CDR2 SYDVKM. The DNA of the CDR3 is TGTGCCAGCACTCCCCAGGGTAGGGGCACAGATACGCAGTATTTT. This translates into CASTPQGRGTDTQYF.

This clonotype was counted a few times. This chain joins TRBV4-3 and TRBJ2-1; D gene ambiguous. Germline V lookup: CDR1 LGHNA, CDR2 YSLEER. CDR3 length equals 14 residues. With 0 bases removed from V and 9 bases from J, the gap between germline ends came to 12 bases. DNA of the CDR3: TGCGCCAGCAGCCAAGATTCAAGGCTGGTTGAGCAGTTCTTC. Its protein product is CASSQDSRLVEQFF.

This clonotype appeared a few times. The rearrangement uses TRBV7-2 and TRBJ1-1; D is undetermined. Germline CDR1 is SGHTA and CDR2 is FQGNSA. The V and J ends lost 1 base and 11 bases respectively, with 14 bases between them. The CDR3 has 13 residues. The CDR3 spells CASSLEVAWGAFF. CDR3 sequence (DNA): TGTGCCAGCAGCTTAGAGGTAGCCTGGGGTGCTTTCTTT.

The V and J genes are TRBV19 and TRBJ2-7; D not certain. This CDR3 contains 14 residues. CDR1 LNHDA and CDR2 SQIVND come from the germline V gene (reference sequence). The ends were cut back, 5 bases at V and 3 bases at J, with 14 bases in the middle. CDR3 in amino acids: CASSPSRAIYEQYF. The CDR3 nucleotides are TGTGCCAGTAGTCCATCTAGGGCTATCTACGAGCAGTACTTC.

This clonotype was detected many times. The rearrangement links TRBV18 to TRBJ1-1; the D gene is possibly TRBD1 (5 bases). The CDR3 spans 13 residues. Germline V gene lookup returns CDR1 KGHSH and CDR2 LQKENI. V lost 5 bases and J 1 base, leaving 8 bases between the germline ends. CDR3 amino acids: CASSTGRNTEAFF. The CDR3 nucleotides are TGTGCCAGCTCAACGGGGCGGAACACTGAAGCTTTCTTT.

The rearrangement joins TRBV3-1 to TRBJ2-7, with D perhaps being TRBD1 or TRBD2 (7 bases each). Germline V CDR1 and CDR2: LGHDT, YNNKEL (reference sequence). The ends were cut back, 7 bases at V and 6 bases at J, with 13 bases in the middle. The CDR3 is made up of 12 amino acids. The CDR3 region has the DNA TGTGCCAGCAAGGGAGGGGGCCGCGAGCAGTACTTC. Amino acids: CASKGGGREQYF.

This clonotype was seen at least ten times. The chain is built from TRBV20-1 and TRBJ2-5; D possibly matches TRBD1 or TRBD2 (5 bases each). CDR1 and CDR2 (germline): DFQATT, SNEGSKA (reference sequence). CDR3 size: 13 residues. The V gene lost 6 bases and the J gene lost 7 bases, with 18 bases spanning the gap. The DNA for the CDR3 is TGCAGTGCCAAAAGAGGGGAAGGGCGGACCCAGTACTTC. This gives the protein CSAKRGEGRTQYF.

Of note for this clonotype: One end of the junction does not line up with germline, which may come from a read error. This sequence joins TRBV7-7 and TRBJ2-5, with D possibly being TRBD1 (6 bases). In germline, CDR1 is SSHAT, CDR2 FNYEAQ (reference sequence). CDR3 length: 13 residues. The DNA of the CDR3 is TGTGCCGGCAGCTTAGACAGGCAAGAGACCCAGTACTTC. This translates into CAGSLDRQETQYF. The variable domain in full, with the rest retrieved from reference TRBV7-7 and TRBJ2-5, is GAGVSQSPRYKVTKRGQDVTLRCDPISSHATLYWYQQALGQGPEFLTYFNYEAQPDKSGLPSDRFSAERPEGSISTLTIQRTEQRDSAMYRCAGSLDRQETQYFGPGTRLLVL.

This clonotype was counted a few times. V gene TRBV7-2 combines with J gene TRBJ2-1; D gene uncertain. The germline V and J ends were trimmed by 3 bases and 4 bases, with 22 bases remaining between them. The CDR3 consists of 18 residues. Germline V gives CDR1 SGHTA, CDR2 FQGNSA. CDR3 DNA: TGTGCCAGCAGCTTGGTACCCATAGTGTCCCGCCTATACAATGAGCAGTTCTTC. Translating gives CASSLVPIVSRLYNEQFF. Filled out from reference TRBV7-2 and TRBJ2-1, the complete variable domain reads GAGVSQSPSNKVTEKGKDVELRCDPISGHTALYWYRQSLGQGLEFLIYFQGNSAPDKSGLPSDRFSAERTGGSVSTLTIQRTQQEDSAVYLCASSLVPIVSRLYNEQFFGPGTRLTVL.

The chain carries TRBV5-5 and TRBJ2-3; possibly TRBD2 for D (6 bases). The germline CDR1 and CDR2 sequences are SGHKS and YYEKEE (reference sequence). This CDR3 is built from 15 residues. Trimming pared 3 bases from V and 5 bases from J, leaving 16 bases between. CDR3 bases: TGTGCCAGCAGCTATCCCCAGGGAGGTTTAGATACGCAGTATTTT. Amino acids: CASSYPQGGLDTQYF.

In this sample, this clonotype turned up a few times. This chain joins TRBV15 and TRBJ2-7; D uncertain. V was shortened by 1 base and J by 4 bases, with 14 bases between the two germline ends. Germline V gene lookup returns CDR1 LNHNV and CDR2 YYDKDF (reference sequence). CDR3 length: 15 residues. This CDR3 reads CATSRVWAEPYEQYF. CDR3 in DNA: TGTGCCACCAGCAGAGTTTGGGCCGAACCTTACGAGCAGTACTTC.

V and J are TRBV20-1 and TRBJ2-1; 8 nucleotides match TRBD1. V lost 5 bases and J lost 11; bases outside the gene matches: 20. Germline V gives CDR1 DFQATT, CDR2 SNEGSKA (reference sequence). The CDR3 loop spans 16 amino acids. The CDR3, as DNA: TGCAGTGCTTTCGCCTCTACCGGGACAGGTATCATGAAGCAGTTCTTC. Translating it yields CSAFASTGTGIMKQFF.

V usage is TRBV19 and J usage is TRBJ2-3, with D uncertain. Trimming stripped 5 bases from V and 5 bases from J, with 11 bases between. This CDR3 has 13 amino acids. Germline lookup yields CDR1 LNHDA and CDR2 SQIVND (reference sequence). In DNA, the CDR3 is TGTGCCAGTAGTTTCAGGTCCCTAGATACGCAGTATTTT. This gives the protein CASSFRSLDTQYF. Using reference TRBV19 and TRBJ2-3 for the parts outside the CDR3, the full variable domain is DGGITQSPKYLFRKEGQNVTLSCEQNLNHDAMYWYRQDPGQGLRLIYYSQIVNDFQKGDIAEGYSVSREKKESFPLTVTSAQKNPTAFYLCASSFRSLDTQYFGPGTRLTVL.

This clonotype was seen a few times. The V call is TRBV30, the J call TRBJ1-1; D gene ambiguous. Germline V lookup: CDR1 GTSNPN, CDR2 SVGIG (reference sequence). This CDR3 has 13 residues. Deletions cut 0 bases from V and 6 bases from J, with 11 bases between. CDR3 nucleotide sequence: TGTGCCTGGAGTGTACACGGGTTCCCTGAAGCTTTCTTT. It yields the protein CAWSVHGFPEAFF.

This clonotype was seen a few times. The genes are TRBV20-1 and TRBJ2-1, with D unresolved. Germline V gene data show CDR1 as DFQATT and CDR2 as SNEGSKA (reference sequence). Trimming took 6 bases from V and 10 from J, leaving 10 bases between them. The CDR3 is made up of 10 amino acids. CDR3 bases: TGCAGTGCCCTCGGACGGGAGCAGTTCTTC. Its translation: CSALGREQFF.

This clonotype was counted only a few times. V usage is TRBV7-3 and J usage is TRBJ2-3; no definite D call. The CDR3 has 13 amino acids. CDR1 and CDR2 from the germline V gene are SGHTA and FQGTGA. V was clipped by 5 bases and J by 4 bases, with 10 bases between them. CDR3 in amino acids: CASSPSSSDTQYF. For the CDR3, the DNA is TGTGCCAGCAGCCCAAGCTCGTCAGATACGCAGTATTTT.

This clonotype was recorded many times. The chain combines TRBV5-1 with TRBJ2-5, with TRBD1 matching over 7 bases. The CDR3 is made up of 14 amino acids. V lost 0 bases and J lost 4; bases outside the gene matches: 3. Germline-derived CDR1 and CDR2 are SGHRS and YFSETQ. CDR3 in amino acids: CASSLDQGVETQYF. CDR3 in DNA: TGCGCCAGCAGCTTGGATCAGGGGGTAGAGACCCAGTACTTC.

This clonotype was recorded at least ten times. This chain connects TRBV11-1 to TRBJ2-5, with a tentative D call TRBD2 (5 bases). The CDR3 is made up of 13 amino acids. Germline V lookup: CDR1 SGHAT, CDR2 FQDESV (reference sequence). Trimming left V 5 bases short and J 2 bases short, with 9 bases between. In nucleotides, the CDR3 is TGTGCCAGCAGCGGGCCGGGACAAGAGACCCAGTACTTC. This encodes CASSGPGQETQYF.

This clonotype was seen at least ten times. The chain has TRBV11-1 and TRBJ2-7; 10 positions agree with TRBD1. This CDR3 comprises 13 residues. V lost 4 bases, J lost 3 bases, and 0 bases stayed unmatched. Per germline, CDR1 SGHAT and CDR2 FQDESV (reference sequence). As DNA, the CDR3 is TGTGCCAGCAGCTGGGACAGGGGCTACGAGCAGTACTTC. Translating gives CASSWDRGYEQYF.

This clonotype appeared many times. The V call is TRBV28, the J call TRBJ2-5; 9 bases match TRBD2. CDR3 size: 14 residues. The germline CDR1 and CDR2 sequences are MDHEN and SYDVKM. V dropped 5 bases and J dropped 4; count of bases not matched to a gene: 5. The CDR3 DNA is TGTGCCAGCAGTCTGCGGGAGGGGAGAGAGACCCAGTACTTC. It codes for CASSLREGRETQYF.

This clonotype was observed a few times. The CDR3 bases are TGTGCCAGCAGCTCAGCCAGCGGGAGGGCCGGAGTGCAGTACTTC. Its protein is CASSSASGRAGVQYF. The chain has TRBV11-2 and TRBJ2-7, with 10 bases lining up with TRBD2. After removal of 4 bases from V and 9 bases from J, the junction contained 12 bases not matched to a gene. The CDR3 covers 15 residues. Germline assignment: CDR1 SGHAT and CDR2 FQNNGV. Complete variable domain (other parts from reference TRBV11-2 and TRBJ2-7): EAGVAQSPRYKIIEKRQSVAFWCNPISGHATLYWYQQILGQGPKLLIQFQNNGVVDDSQLPKDRFSAERLKGVDSTLKIQPAKLEDSAVYLCASSSASGRAGVQYFGPGTRLTVT.